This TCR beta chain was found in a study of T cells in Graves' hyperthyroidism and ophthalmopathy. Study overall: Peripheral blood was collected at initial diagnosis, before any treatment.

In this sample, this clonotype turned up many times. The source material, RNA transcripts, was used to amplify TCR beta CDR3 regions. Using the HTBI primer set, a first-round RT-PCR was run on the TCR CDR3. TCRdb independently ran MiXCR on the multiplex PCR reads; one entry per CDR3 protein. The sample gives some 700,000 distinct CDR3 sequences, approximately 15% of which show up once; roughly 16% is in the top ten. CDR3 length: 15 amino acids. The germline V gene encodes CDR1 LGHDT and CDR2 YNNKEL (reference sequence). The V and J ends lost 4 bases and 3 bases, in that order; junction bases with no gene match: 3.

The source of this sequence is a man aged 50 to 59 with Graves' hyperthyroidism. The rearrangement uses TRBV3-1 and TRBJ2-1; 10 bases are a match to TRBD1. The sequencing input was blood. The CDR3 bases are TGTGCCAGCAGCCCAGGGACAGGGGACTACAATGAGCAGTTCTTC. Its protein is CASSPGTGDYNEQFF.